This TCR beta chain was captured in a study of CD8 T cells in ankylosing spondylitis. The CDR3 consists of 14 residues. The V end lost 3 bases, the J end lost 2 bases, and 11 bases lay between the germline ends. Germline CDR1 DFQATT, CDR2 SNEGSKA (reference sequence). MiXCR, run by TCRdb on the 5' RACE reads, gives a single entry per CDR3 protein. The sample contains 150,000 to 200,000 distinct CDR3 sequences, around 10% of which appear only once. The chain carries TRBV20-1 and TRBJ2-1; no firm D call. Sequencing was performed on blood, either unsorted or a sorted T cell fraction (not recorded which). The sequence derives from a male donor with ankylosing spondylitis or in good health (not recorded which). The CDR3, as DNA: TGCAGTGCTAGTGTGGGTTCCGCCTACAATGAGCAGTTCTTC. It yields the protein CSASVGSAYNEQFF.